The rows below give T cell receptor beta chains drawn from one sample of a study of blood T cell repertoires in COVID-19. Sequencing was performed with immunoSEQ multiplex PCR; in TCRdb, only in-frame clones are kept and a portion is missing. The sample has about 63,000 clones, about 70% seen once. Input material: peripheral blood. These receptors were collected from an elderly woman with acute or convalescent COVID-19. Both conserved end residues are part of each CDR3. A D gene is named only where the DNA matches it firmly. A clone size is listed for some rows: how often the clone was seen (once, few, many), or a class if it is expanded.

TRBV27	-	many	TRBJ2-7	CASSYTMASEQYF	TGTGCCAGCAGTTACACCATGGCTAGCGAGCAGTACTTC
TRBV3-1/TRBV3-2	TRBD1	-	TRBJ2-7	CASRDRAYEQYF	TGTGCCAGCCGGGACAGAGCCTACGAGCAGTACTTC
TRBV29-1	TRBD2	-	TRBJ2-3	CSVRAGGSDTQYF	TGCAGCGTAAGAGCGGGAGGGTCAGATACGCAGTATTTT
TRBV3-1/TRBV3-2	TRBD1	-	TRBJ1-2	CASSRTGGPNGYTF	TGTGCCAGCAGCCGGACAGGTGGTCCTAATGGCTACACCTTC
TRBV7-2	TRBD1	-	TRBJ2-7	CASSSGTGGYEQYF	TGTGCCAGCAGCTCCGGGACAGGGGGCTACGAGCAGTACTTC
TRBV24-1	TRBD1	few	TRBJ2-2	CATSTGQGSNTGELFF	TGTGCCACCAGCACGGGACAGGGGTCGAACACCGGGGAGCTGTTTTTT
TRBV2	-	-	TRBJ2-2	CASSPMGAGELFF	TGTGCCAGCAGTCCTATGGGCGCAGGGGAGCTGTTTTTT
TRBV7-2	TRBD2	-	TRBJ2-7	CASSVQGLADYEQYF	TGTGCCAGCAGCGTACAGGGACTAGCGGACTACGAGCAGTACTTC
TRBV18	-	-	TRBJ1-6	CASSPRPGPYNSPLHF	TGTGCCAGCTCACCTCGACCGGGTCCCTATAATTCACCCCTCCACTTT
TRBV18	-	few	TRBJ2-3	CASSPSWQGADTQYF	TGTGCCAGCTCACCAAGCTGGCAGGGTGCAGATACGCAGTATTTT
TRBV13	TRBD2	-	TRBJ2-1	CASSPPSGGTYNEQFF	TGTGCCAGCAGCCCGCCTTCGGGAGGCACCTACAATGAGCAGTTCTTC
TRBV21-1	-	once	TRBJ2-3	CASYGGGGRLADTQYF	TGTGCCAGCTACGGCGGAGGCGGGAGGCTAGCAGATACGCAGTATTTT
TRBV5-1	TRBD2	-	TRBJ2-1	CASSLAAGGPNNEQFF	TGCGCCAGCAGCTTGGCGGCGGGAGGGCCCAACAATGAGCAGTTCTTC
TRBV29-1	TRBD2	few	TRBJ2-7	CSVEDGRGYEQYF	TGCAGCGTTGAAGACGGGAGGGGCTACGAGCAGTACTTC
TRBV18	-	-	TRBJ2-3	CASSPQGGLTDTQYF	TGTGCCAGCTCCCCCCAGGGGGGTCTCACAGATACGCAGTATTTT
TRBV5-1	-	-	TRBJ2-2	CASSQGANTGELFF	TGCGCCAGCAGCCAAGGGGCGAACACCGGGGAGCTGTTTTTT
TRBV30	-	-	TRBJ1-1	CAWAWGELVPTEAFF	TGTGCCTGGGCTTGGGGGGAGCTGGTACCCACTGAAGCTTTCTTT
TRBV5-1	-	-	TRBJ2-1	CASSVFDSNEQFF	TGCGCCAGCAGCGTATTCGACAGTAATGAGCAGTTCTTC
TRBV6-1	-	-	TRBJ1-2	CASSGLLRRSNYGYTF	TGTGCCAGCAGTGGGCTCTTGAGGAGGTCCAACTATGGCTACACCTTC
TRBV11-2	TRBD1	-	TRBJ2-7	CASRADLGTGAYEQYF	TGTGCCAGCCGGGCCGATCTCGGGACAGGGGCCTACGAGCAGTACTTC
TRBV6-2/TRBV6-3	TRBD2	-	TRBJ2-1	CASSLKFTSGAFGEQFF	TGTGCCAGCAGTTTAAAATTCACTAGCGGGGCCTTTGGTGAGCAGTTCTTC
TRBV24-1	TRBD1	-	TRBJ2-1	CATSDWTGRPFF	TGTGCCACCAGTGACTGGACAGGGAGGCCGTTCTTC
TRBV6-6	-	-	TRBJ1-5	CASSDSRGGWKPQHF	TGTGCCAGCAGCGACAGCCGGGGGGGCTGGAAGCCCCAGCATTTT
TRBV7-6	TRBD2	-	TRBJ2-1	CASSLQGTSPYNEQFF	TGTGCCAGCAGCTTACAAGGGACTAGCCCCTACAATGAGCAGTTCTTC
TRBV7-9	TRBD1	-	TRBJ2-7	CASRKGGQGINEQYF	TGTGCCAGCAGAAAGGGGGGACAGGGGATCAACGAGCAGTACTTC
TRBV7-2	TRBD2	-	TRBJ2-5	CASSRTSGSWRETQYF	TGTGCCAGCAGCAGAACTAGCGGGAGTTGGAGAGAGACCCAGTACTTC
TRBV7-9	-	-	TRBJ1-5	CASSLEGTSNQPQHF	TGTGCCAGCAGCTTGGAGGGGACGAGCAATCAGCCCCAGCATTTT
TRBV18	TRBD1	-	TRBJ2-1	CASSPGTGERLF	TGTGCCAGCTCACCAGGGACAGGGGAACGTCTCTTC
TRBV28	TRBD1	-	TRBJ1-5	CASSPGTGGVQPQHF	TGTGCCAGCAGCCCCGGGACAGGGGGCGTTCAGCCCCAGCATTTT
TRBV5-1	-	-	TRBJ2-1	CASSWQQGGEQFF	TGCGCCAGCAGCTGGCAACAGGGAGGGGAGCAGTTCTTC
TRBV4-3	-	few	TRBJ1-2	CASSQDARYGYTF	TGCGCCAGCAGCCAAGATGCGAGGTATGGCTACACCTTC
TRBV24-1	-	-	TRBJ1-5	CATSDFGVEGPQHF	TGTGCCACCAGTGATTTTGGGGTTGAGGGGCCCCAGCATTTT
TRBV6-5	-	-	TRBJ1-1	CASRNRGGGEAFF	TGTGCCAGCAGAAACCGGGGAGGGGGTGAAGCTTTCTTT
TRBV30	TRBD1	-	TRBJ2-6	CAWSGGTGGTSGANVLTF	TGTGCCTGGAGTGGGGGGACAGGGGGCACCTCTGGGGCCAACGTCCTGACTTTC
TRBV19	-	-	TRBJ1-4	CASSPVGASPREKLFF	TGTGCCAGTAGCCCGGTGGGAGCAAGCCCAAGGGAAAAACTGTTTTTT
TRBV5-1	TRBD1	-	TRBJ2-7	CASSSSQGALTEQYF	TGCGCCAGCAGCTCCTCACAGGGGGCCCTTACCGAGCAGTACTTC
TRBV24-1	-	-	TRBJ1-5	CATSHRGNQPQHF	TGTGCCACCAGCCACAGGGGCAATCAGCCCCAGCATTTT
TRBV28	-	-	TRBJ1-5	CASSTLFSNQPQHF	TGTGCCAGCAGTACTCTTTTTAGCAATCAGCCCCAGCATTTT
TRBV28	TRBD2	-	TRBJ2-1	CASNLAGAYNEQFF	TGTGCCAGCAACCTAGCGGGAGCCTACAATGAGCAGTTCTTC
TRBV4-1	-	-	TRBJ2-7	CASSLRIGPEVSYEQYF	TGCGCCAGCAGCCTACGGATTGGCCCGGAGGTCAGTTACGAGCAGTACTTC
TRBV9	-	-	TRBJ1-3	CASSVGSGAGNTIYF	TGTGCCAGCAGCGTAGGGTCGGGGGCTGGAAACACCATATATTTT
TRBV5-1	-	-	TRBJ2-1	CASSLESSSYNEQFF	TGCGCCAGCAGCTTGGAATCGAGCTCCTACAATGAGCAGTTCTTC
TRBV28	TRBD1	-	TRBJ1-2	CASSPRTGVGYGYTF	TGTGCCAGCAGTCCCCGGACAGGGGTCGGCTATGGCTACACCTTC
TRBV28	TRBD2	-	TRBJ2-1	CATLGAGGLNEQFF	TGTGCCACCCTCGGGGCGGGAGGGCTGAATGAGCAGTTCTTC
TRBV5-6	-	many	TRBJ1-5	CASSFQGRNQPQHF	TGTGCCAGCAGCTTCCAGGGGCGCAATCAGCCCCAGCATTTT